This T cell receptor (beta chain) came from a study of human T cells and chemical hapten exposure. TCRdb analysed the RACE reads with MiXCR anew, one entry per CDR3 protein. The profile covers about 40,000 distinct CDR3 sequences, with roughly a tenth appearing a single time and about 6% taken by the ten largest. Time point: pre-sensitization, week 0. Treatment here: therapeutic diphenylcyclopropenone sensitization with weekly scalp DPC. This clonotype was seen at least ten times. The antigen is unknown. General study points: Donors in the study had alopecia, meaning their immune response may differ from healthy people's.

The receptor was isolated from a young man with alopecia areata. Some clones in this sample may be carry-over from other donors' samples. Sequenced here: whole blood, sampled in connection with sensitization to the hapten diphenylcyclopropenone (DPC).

CDR3 DNA: TGTGCCAGCAGCACGGGACAGGGGCGGAATGAGCAGTTCTTC. It is translated as CASSTGQGRNEQFF. The chain recombines TRBV7-3 with TRBJ2-1; 10 bases match TRBD1. V lost 5 bases, J lost 7 bases, and 5 bases stayed unmatched. Germline CDR1 reads SGHTA; CDR2 reads FQGTGA. The CDR3 covers 14 residues. The full variable domain, rest sourced from reference TRBV7-3 and TRBJ2-1, is GAGVSQTPSNKVTEKGKYVELRCDPISGHTALYWYRQSLGQGPEFLIYFQGTGAADDSGLPNDRFFAVRPEGSVSTLKIQRTERGDSAVYLCASSTGQGRNEQFFGPGTRLTVL.